This entry lists 15 T cell receptor beta chains sequenced from one sample in a study of cytomegalovirus exposure and HLA in healthy donors. Profiled with immunoSEQ multiplex PCR; TCRdb holds only in-frame clones, not every one. Altogether 100,000 to 150,000 clones are present, 85% to 90% being singletons, with the ten largest covering 1% to 1.4%. Material for sequencing was PBMCs. The receptor source for this set is a woman aged 18-29 years in good health and CMV-seronegative.

This chain joins TRBV4-3 and TRBJ1-4; D possibly corresponds to TRBD1 (6 bases). Trimming removed 3 bases from V and 2 bases from J, with 10 bases in between. The CDR3 runs 15 residues. The germline V gene encodes CDR1 LGHNA and CDR2 YSLEER. The CDR3, as DNA: TGCGCCAGCAGCCAGCAGGGGACGACTAATGAAAAACTGTTTTTT. Its translation is CASSQQGTTNEKLFF.

V is TRBV5-1 and J is TRBJ2-7; TRBD2 agrees at 10 bases. There are 17 residues in the CDR3. V lost 0 bases to trimming and J lost 4 bases; unmatched junction nucleotides: 10. Germline V gene data show CDR1 as SGHRS and CDR2 as YFSETQ. CDR3 residues: CASSLDPSGRTGYEQYF. The CDR3, as DNA: TGCGCCAGCAGCTTGGATCCTAGCGGGAGAACGGGGTACGAGCAGTACTTC.

The rearrangement joins TRBV5-4 to TRBJ1-1, with D hard to call. The CDR3 covers 15 residues. Germline-derived CDR1 and CDR2 are SGHNT and YYREEE (reference sequence). Between the trimmed V and J ends, which lost 4 bases and 0 bases, there was a span of 13 bases. In nucleotides, the CDR3 is TGTGCCAGCAGCGACCCGACTGAAATGAACACTGAAGCTTTCTTT. Translation: CASSDPTEMNTEAFF.

The rearrangement joins TRBV7-7 to TRBJ1-5, with D perhaps matching TRBD1 (6 bases). V lost 5 bases and J 5 bases, leaving 22 bases between the germline ends. From germline, CDR1 is SSHAT and CDR2 FNYEAQ (reference sequence). The CDR3 length is 17 residues. CDR3 in DNA: TGTGCCAGCAGCCAGGGGCCGGGACGCCCAGTGCATCAGCCCCAGCATTTT. Translated: CASSQGPGRPVHQPQHF.

This clone was detected once. The chain links TRBV11-2 to TRBJ1-1; D is perhaps TRBD1 (6 bases). Trimming removed 5 bases from V and 4 bases from J, with 11 bases in between. The CDR3 loop spans 13 amino acids. Germline CDR1 is SGHAT and CDR2 is FQNNGV. The CDR3 DNA follows: TGTGCCAGCAGCAGGGGAGGGGGCACTGAAGCTTTCTTT. Translation gives CASSRGGGTEAFF.

The V gene is TRBV5-6, the J gene TRBJ1-3, with D perhaps matching TRBD1 (5 bases). Germline values: CDR1 SGHDT, CDR2 YYEEEE. V was trimmed by 1 base and J by 2 bases, leaving 7 bases between them. This CDR3 has 14 amino acids. Written as DNA, the CDR3 is TGTGCCAGCAGCTTGCAAGGGGCTGGAAACACCATATATTTT. It specifies CASSLQGAGNTIYF.

The V call is TRBV5-4, the J call TRBJ2-1; possibly TRBD2 for D (5 bases). The V end lost 2 bases, the J end lost 4 bases, and 10 bases lay between the germline ends. Per the germline V gene, CDR1 is SGHNT and CDR2 is YYREEE (reference sequence). The CDR3 consists of 14 residues. CDR3 nucleotides: TGTGCCAGCAGCTTTGAGCGGAATTACAATGAGCAGTTCTTC. It codes for CASSFERNYNEQFF.

This sequence joins TRBV7-9 and TRBJ1-5; TRBD1 is a possible D gene (6 bases). This CDR3 is 18 amino acids long. Trimming took 7 bases from V and 2 from J, leaving 24 bases between them. Germline V gene lookup returns CDR1 SEHNR and CDR2 FQNEAQ (reference sequence). DNA for the CDR3: TGTGCCAGCACGGATTCCCGGCGGGGGGCGAGGGGCAATCAGCCCCAGCATTTT. It yields the protein CASTDSRRGARGNQPQHF. The variable domain in full, completed from reference TRBV7-9 and TRBJ1-5, reads DTGVSQNPRHKITKRGQNVTFRCDPISEHNRLYWYRQTLGQGPEFLTYFQNEAQLEKSRLLSDRFSAERPKGSFSTLEIQRTEQGDSAMYLCASTDSRRGARGNQPQHFGDGTRLSIL.

The rearrangement links TRBV28 to TRBJ2-2; the D gene is possibly TRBD2 (5 bases). This CDR3 comprises 14 residues. The germline CDR1 and CDR2 sequences are MDHEN and SYDVKM. V gave up 5 bases and J gave up 1 base, with 8 bases separating them. CDR3 nucleotides: TGTGCCAGCAGTCGCGGGCAGAACACCGGGGAGCTGTTTTTT. Translated: CASSRGQNTGELFF.

The V and J genes are TRBV27 and TRBJ2-7, with 12 bases aligning to TRBD2. The germline gives CDR1 MNHEY, CDR2 SMNVEV (reference sequence). With 5 bases clipped from V and 1 base from J, the junction kept 6 bases outside the gene matches. The CDR3 has 16 amino acids. The CDR3 loop is CASSPRTSGISYEQYF. The CDR3 DNA reads TGTGCCAGCAGTCCTAGGACTAGCGGGATTTCCTACGAGCAGTACTTC.

This clone has more than one count but fewer than ten. The V call is TRBV4-2, the J call TRBJ2-1, with D perhaps matching TRBD2 (6 bases). The CDR3 has 14 residues. Germline V lookup: CDR1 LGHNA, CDR2 YNFKEQ. Trimming took off 1 base at V and 6 bases at J, with 10 bases between the two ends. CDR3 in DNA: TGTGCCAGCAGCCAAGCCCTGGGGGGCAATGAGCAGTTCTTC. Translation gives CASSQALGGNEQFF.

The genes are TRBV28 and TRBJ1-1; 7 nucleotides align to TRBD1. V was pared by 6 bases and J by 4 bases, with 8 bases of the junction left unmatched. CDR1 is MDHEN, CDR2 SYDVKM, per germline. This CDR3 is 14 amino acids long. Here the CDR3 DNA reads TGTGCCAGCAGCCCACGATCAGGGGGCACTGAAGCTTTCTTT. Translating it yields CASSPRSGGTEAFF.

This rearrangement joins TRBV4-2 to TRBJ1-5; 8 bases are a match to TRBD1. Trimming at V came to 0 bases and at J to 5 bases, leaving 6 bases not matched to a gene. The CDR3 loop spans 16 amino acids. CDR1 and CDR2 (germline): LGHNA, YNFKEQ. In DNA, the CDR3 is TGTGCCAGCAGCCAAGAAATCGGACAGGGATATCAGCCCCAGCATTTT. Protein product: CASSQEIGQGYQPQHF.

This clone was counted between two and nine times. V and J are TRBV11-2 and TRBJ1-6; the D is unclear. V was pared by 4 bases and J by 5 bases, with 9 bases between. Germline assignment: CDR1 SGHAT and CDR2 FQNNGV. The CDR3 totals 14 residues. The CDR3 bases are TGTGCCAGCAGCTCAAACACTAATAATTCACCCCTCCACTTT. It yields the protein CASSSNTNNSPLHF. The full variable domain, in which reference TRBV11-2 and TRBJ1-6 provide the parts outside the CDR3, is EAGVAQSPRYKIIEKRQSVAFWCNPISGHATLYWYQQILGQGPKLLIQFQNNGVVDDSQLPKDRFSAERLKGVDSTLKIQPAKLEDSAVYLCASSSNTNNSPLHFGNGTRLTVT.

This clone has only one observation. This rearrangement joins TRBV6-1 to TRBJ2-7, with TRBD1 matching over 9 bases. The CDR3 length is 13 residues. Losses at the gene ends were 6 bases for V and 6 bases for J; bases not matched to a gene: 6. CDR1 and CDR2 (germline): MNHNS, SASEGT. The CDR3 sequence: CASSLRDRAEQYF. The CDR3 DNA reads TGTGCCAGCAGCCTCCGGGACAGGGCCGAGCAGTACTTC.